The rows below give T cell receptor beta chains drawn from one sample of a study of PD-1 blockade in classical Hodgkin lymphoma. This table comes from immunoSEQ multiplex PCR, and its TCRdb copy is limited to in-frame clones, with some not included. The data contain about 24,000 clones, 91% of them singletons. Sequencing was done on a sample of CD4+ T cells from blood. Source of these receptors: a human donor with classical Hodgkin lymphoma. Each CDR3 is given with its conserved first and last residue. D genes are given only for firm matches. A clone size is listed for some rows: how often the clone was seen (once, few, many), or a class if it is expanded.

abundance | j_gene | v_gene | d_gene | CDR3aa | CDR3nt
- | TRBJ1-1 | TRBV7-2 | - | CASSFNSMNTEAFF | TGTGCCAGCAGCTTTAACAGCATGAACACTGAAGCTTTCTTT
- | TRBJ2-1 | TRBV5-1 | - | CASSRVGPSLDEQFF | TGCGCCAGCAGTAGGGTGGGCCCGTCGCTGGATGAGCAGTTCTTC
- | TRBJ2-7 | TRBV27 | TRBD1 | CASSLGTGGVYEQYF | TGTGCCAGCAGTTTGGGGACAGGGGGCGTCTACGAGCAGTACTTC
- | TRBJ1-2 | TRBV11-2 | TRBD1 | CASSLGQFGYGYTF | TGTGCCAGCAGCTTGGGACAGTTTGGCTATGGCTACACCTTC
- | TRBJ1-4 | TRBV28 | - | CASQAPARVEKLFF | TGTGCCAGCCAAGCCCCCGCTAGGGTAGAAAAACTGTTTTTT
- | TRBJ2-6 | TRBV14 | - | CASSFGANVLTF | TGTGCCAGCAGTTTCGGGGCCAACGTCCTGACTTTC
- | TRBJ2-5 | TRBV14 | TRBD2 | CASSRTSGGPQYF | TGTGCCAGCAGCCGGACTAGCGGGGGGCCCCAGTACTTC
once | TRBJ2-7 | TRBV7-6 | TRBD1 | CASSPNSGTEAYEQYF | TGTGCCAGCAGCCCAAACTCCGGGACAGAGGCATACGAGCAGTACTTC
- | TRBJ2-5 | TRBV11-2 | - | CASSLSYETQYF | TGTGCCAGCAGCTTATCATATGAGACCCAGTACTTC
- | TRBJ2-5 | TRBV7-7 | - | CASSFRSPGGGETQYF | TGTGCCAGCAGCTTCAGGTCCCCCGGGGGCGGGGAGACCCAGTACTTC
- | TRBJ2-7 | TRBV6-1 | TRBD2 | CASRRRGGSGEQYF | TGTGCCAGCAGGAGGCGGGGAGGGAGCGGCGAGCAGTACTTC
few | TRBJ1-5 | TRBV19 | TRBD1 | CASRAADRGVRQPQHF | TGTGCCAGTAGAGCCGCGGACAGGGGTGTACGACAGCCCCAGCATTTT
once | TRBJ1-1 | TRBV7-2 | - | CASGPTRVNTEAFF | TGTGCCAGCGGCCCAACCCGGGTTAACACTGAAGCTTTCTTT
- | TRBJ2-6 | TRBV7-6 | - | CASSPLIGTPTGGANVLTF | TGTGCCAGCAGCCCCCTAATTGGGACCCCCACGGGAGGGGCCAACGTCCTGACTTTC
- | TRBJ1-4 | TRBV6-6 | - | CASSPPVPTNEKLFF | TGTGCCAGCAGCCCCCCCGTTCCAACTAATGAAAAACTGTTTTTT
- | TRBJ2-7 | TRBV5-1 | - | CASSLAGLSSYEQYF | TGCGCCAGCAGCTTGGCGGGACTCAGTTCCTACGAGCAGTACTTC
- | TRBJ2-5 | TRBV20-1 | - | CSAHAIETQYF | TGCAGTGCTCATGCGATAGAGACCCAGTACTTC
- | TRBJ1-2 | TRBV30 | - | CAWSVRNRYYGYTF | TGTGCCTGGAGTGTAAGGAACCGGTACTATGGCTACACCTTC
- | TRBJ2-1 | TRBV5-1 | TRBD2 | CASSLAGTSLPNEQFF | TGCGCCAGCAGCTTGGCCGGGACTAGCCTCCCCAATGAGCAGTTCTTC
- | TRBJ1-2 | TRBV7-8 | TRBD1 | CASSPRGDWRYGYTF | TGTGCCAGCAGCCCCAGGGGGGACTGGAGGTATGGCTACACCTTC
- | TRBJ2-2 | TRBV11-2 | TRBD2 | CASSLVSGGAVGELFF | TGTGCCAGCAGCTTAGTTAGCGGGGGGGCCGTCGGGGAGCTGTTTTTT
- | TRBJ2-5 | TRBV28 | - | CASRNRWEETQYF | TGTGCCAGCAGAAACAGGTGGGAAGAGACCCAGTACTTC
- | TRBJ1-2 | TRBV7-3 | - | CASSLLPGGGYGYTF | TGTGCCAGCAGCTTGCTACCCGGGGGTGGGTATGGCTACACCTTC
- | TRBJ1-1 | TRBV7-9 | TRBD1 | CASSLQGAGEAFF | TGTGCCAGCAGCTTACAGGGGGCTGGTGAAGCTTTCTTT
- | TRBJ2-5 | TRBV19 | TRBD1 | CASSTQGAGETQYF | TGTGCCAGTAGTACCCAGGGGGCCGGAGAGACCCAGTACTTC
few | TRBJ1-4 | TRBV30 | - | CAWSLGDGGEKLFF | TGTGCCTGGAGTTTGGGGGATGGTGGTGAAAAACTGTTTTTT
- | TRBJ2-2 | TRBV7-9 | - | CASSPRPNTGELFF | TGTGCCAGCAGCCCCCGGCCAAACACCGGGGAGCTGTTTTTT
- | TRBJ2-3 | TRBV25-1 | TRBD2 | CASSGALERGGSSDTQYF | TGTGCCAGCAGTGGAGCACTAGAGCGGGGGGGCTCTTCAGATACGCAGTATTTT